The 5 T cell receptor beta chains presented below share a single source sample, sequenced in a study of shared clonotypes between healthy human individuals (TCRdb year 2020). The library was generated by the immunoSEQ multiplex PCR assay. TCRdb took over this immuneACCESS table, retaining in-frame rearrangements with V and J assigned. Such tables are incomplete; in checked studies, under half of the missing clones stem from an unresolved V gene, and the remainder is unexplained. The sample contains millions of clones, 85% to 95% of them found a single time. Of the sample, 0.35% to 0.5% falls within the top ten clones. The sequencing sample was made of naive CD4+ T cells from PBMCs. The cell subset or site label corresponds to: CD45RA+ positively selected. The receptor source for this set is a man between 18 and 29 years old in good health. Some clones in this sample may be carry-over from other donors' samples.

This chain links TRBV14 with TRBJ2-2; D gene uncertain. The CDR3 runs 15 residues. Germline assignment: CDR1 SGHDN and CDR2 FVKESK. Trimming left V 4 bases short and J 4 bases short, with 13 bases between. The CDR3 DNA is TGTGCCAGCAGCCGGGTAGACCGGCCCACCGGGGAGCTGTTTTTT. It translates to CASSRVDRPTGELFF.

The CDR3 reads CASSLDLAGGAYEQYF. As DNA, the CDR3 is TGCGCCAGCAGCTTGGACCTCGCGGGAGGGGCCTACGAGCAGTACTTC. This chain joins TRBV5-1 and TRBJ2-7, with TRBD2 matching over 9 bases. Germline CDR1 is SGHRS and CDR2 is YFSETQ. V lost 0 bases, J lost 2 bases, and 6 bases stayed unmatched. The CDR3 extends over 16 amino acids.

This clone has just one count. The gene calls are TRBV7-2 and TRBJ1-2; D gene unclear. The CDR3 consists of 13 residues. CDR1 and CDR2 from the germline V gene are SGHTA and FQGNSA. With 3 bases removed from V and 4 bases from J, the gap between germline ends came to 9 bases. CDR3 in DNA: TGTGCCAGCAGCTTGAAGGGAAGCTATGGCTACACCTTC. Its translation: CASSLKGSYGYTF.

The CDR3 DNA follows: TGTGCCAGCTCACCACTAATAGGTGAGCAGTTCTTC. It translates to CASSPLIGEQFF. The chain links TRBV18 to TRBJ2-1, with D unresolved. This CDR3 region has 12 residues. Germline V lookup: CDR1 KGHSH, CDR2 LQKENI. V gave up 1 base and J gave up 9 bases, with 7 bases separating them.

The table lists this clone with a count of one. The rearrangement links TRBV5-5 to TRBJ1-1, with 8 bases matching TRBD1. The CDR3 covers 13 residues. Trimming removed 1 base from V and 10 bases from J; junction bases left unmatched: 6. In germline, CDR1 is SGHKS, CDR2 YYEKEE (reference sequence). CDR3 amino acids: CASSLPGGRLAFF. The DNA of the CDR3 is TGTGCCAGCAGCTTGCCAGGGGGCCGGCTAGCTTTCTTT.